The text below deals with one T cell receptor (beta chain). Its target is unknown. From germline, CDR1 is SEHNR and CDR2 FQNEAQ (reference sequence). The CDR3 length is 18 residues. Trimming removed 2 bases at V and 2 bases at J, with 20 bases between. This entry belongs to a study of long-term antiretroviral therapy in people with HIV. Study details: Samples from the earliest time points predate the 2015 immediate-ART recommendation by about a decade. Regarding the study as a whole: No data were available on ART adherence, viral resistance or therapy changes. HIV repertoires had narrower CDR3 length ranges than controls.

The authors ran the immunoSEQ assay, v3.0, at survey level. Repertoires were generated with immunoSEQ multiplex PCR, while TCRdb's copy carries only in-frame clones and drops some. In the table there are about 28,000 clones, roughly 90% of which are singletons. Samples held about 0.95-10 million cryopreserved PBMC, and DNA extraction followed. Sequenced material: unsorted PBMCs, taken 0.5 years after starting antiretroviral therapy. The chain couples TRBV7-9 to TRBJ2-3; the D gene could be TRBD1 or TRBD2 (5 bases each). The clonotype was recovered from a woman aged 18-30 years with HIV. CDR3 loop: CASSLPLTGPWDTDTQYF. DNA for the CDR3: TGTGCCAGCAGCTTACCCTTAACGGGGCCCTGGGACACAGATACGCAGTATTTT.